This entry describes one T cell receptor (beta chain). This entry belongs to a study of blood T cell repertoires in COVID-19. The wider study: Sites in the United States, Italy and Spain provided acute and convalescent COVID-19 samples.

Per the study methods: It was from reference gene primer amplification that nucleated cell counts were estimated. The protocol was immunoSEQ multiplex PCR, while the TCRdb copy is restricted to in-frame clones and leaves out a portion. That table supplies the V and J calls and clone size; D and trimming were determined from the DNA. The top ten clones hold about 8% of a sample with 300,000 or so clones, 70% to 90% of them seen once. V dropped 3 bases and J dropped 5 bases, with 14 bases sitting between them. CDR1 is LNHDA and CDR2 is SQIVND in the germline V gene (reference sequence). The CDR3 has 15 residues.

The chain carries TRBV19 and TRBJ1-5; a possible D gene is TRBD1 (6 bases). Source material: peripheral blood. The TCR sequence derives from a woman between 45 and 60 years old who had recovered from COVID-19. CDR3 DNA: TGTGCCAGTAGTATTGCCGTGGGGGCCTATCAGCCCCAGCATTTT. Amino acids: CASSIAVGAYQPQHF.